This TCR beta chain was observed in a study of blood T cell repertoires in COVID-19. V lost 5 bases and J lost 0, with 10 bases in between. CDR1 and CDR2 from the germline V gene are MNHEY and SVGAGI. The CDR3 has 14 residues. The data were produced by immunoSEQ multiplex PCR, yet TCRdb's version contains in-frame clones alone and is incomplete. The sample shows approximately 210,000 clones, over 75% of them seen only once. The sequencing input was peripheral blood. This TCR was recovered from a woman aged 40 to 50 with acute or convalescent COVID-19. This sequence joins TRBV6-5 and TRBJ1-1, with D possibly being TRBD1 (6 bases). This CDR3 is CASSTTGMNTEAFF. CDR3 bases: TGTGCCAGCAGTACTACAGGGATGAACACTGAAGCTTTCTTT.